The 3 T cell receptor beta chains below all came from one sample that was sequenced in a study of blood T cell repertoires in COVID-19. Profiling relied on immunoSEQ multiplex PCR, and the TCRdb table lists in-frame clones only, not all of them. This repertoire shows hundreds of thousands of clones, about 86% found once; its top ten account for around 4.1%. The sample consisted of PBMCs or T cells enriched from blood (not recorded which). The receptors were sampled from a man aged 25 to 45 with acute COVID-19.

The gene calls are TRBV9 and TRBJ2-5; the match to TRBD2 covers 10 bases. Germline loops: CDR1 SGDLS, CDR2 YYNGEE. This CDR3 spans 17 amino acids. After removal of 0 bases from V and 4 bases from J, the junction contained 9 bases not matched to a gene. CDR3 sequence reads: CASSVAITSGASETQYF. The CDR3 region has the DNA TGTGCCAGCAGCGTAGCTATTACTAGCGGGGCTTCAGAGACCCAGTACTTC. Looking up the rest from reference TRBV9 and TRBJ2-5 gives the full variable domain: DSGVTQTPKHLITATGQRVTLRCSPRSGDLSVYWYQQSLDQGLQFLIQYYNGEERAKGNILERFSAQQFPDLHSELNLSSLELGDSALYFCASSVAITSGASETQYFGPGTRLLVL.

This chain joins TRBV10-2 and TRBJ1-6; 9 nucleotides agree with TRBD1. V gave up 6 bases and J gave up 0 bases; unmatched junction bases: 9. CDR3 length: 18 residues. Looked up from germline, CDR1 is WSHSY and CDR2 is SAAADI. CDR3 amino acids: CASRRAGTGSSYNSPLHF. CDR3 nucleotide sequence: TGCGCCAGCAGACGCGCCGGGACAGGGAGCTCCTATAATTCACCCCTCCACTTT.

The J gene is TRBJ1-1, the V gene TRBV7-8; D is uncertain. CDR3 length: 13 amino acids. Trimming took 3 bases from V and 1 from J, leaving 6 bases between them. Germline CDR1 and CDR2: SGHVS and FQNEAQ. The CDR3 nucleotides read TGTGCCAGCAGCTTCCCGGGGAACACTGAAGCTTTCTTT. Its translation: CASSFPGNTEAFF.